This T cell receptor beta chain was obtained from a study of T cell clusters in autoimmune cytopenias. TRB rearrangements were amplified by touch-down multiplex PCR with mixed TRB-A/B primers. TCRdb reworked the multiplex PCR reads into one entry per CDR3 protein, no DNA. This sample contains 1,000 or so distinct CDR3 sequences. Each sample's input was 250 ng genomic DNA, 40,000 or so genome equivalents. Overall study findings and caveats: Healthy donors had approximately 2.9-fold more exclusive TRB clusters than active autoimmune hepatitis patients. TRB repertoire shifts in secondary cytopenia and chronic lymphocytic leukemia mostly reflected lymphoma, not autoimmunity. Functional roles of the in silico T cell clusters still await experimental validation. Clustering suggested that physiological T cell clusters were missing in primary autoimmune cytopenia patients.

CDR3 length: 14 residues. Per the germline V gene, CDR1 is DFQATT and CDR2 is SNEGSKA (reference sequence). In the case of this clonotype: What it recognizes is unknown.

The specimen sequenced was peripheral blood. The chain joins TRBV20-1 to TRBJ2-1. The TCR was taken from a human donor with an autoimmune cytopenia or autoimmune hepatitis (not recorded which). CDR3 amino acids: CSATEDRSYNEQFF.